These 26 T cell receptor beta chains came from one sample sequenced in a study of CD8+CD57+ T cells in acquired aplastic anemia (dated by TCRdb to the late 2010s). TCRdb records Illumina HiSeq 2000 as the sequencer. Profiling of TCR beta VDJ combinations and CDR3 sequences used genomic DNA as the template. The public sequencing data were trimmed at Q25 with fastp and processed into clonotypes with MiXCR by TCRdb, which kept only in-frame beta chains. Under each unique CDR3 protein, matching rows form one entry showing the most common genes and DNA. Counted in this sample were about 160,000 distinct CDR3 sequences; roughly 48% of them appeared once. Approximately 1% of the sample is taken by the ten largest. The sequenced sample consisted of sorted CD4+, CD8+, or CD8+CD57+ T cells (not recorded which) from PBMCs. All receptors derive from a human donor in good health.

In DNA form, the CDR3 reads TGTGCCAGCAGCTTAGACGTAGTCTATGAGCAGTTCTTC. Translated, it gives CASSLDVVYEQFF. The chain uses TRBV7-2 and TRBJ2-1; D is unresolved. Trimming took off 1 base at V and 8 bases at J, with 9 bases between the two ends. Germline V gene data show CDR1 as SGHTA and CDR2 as FQGNSA. The CDR3 runs to 13 residues.

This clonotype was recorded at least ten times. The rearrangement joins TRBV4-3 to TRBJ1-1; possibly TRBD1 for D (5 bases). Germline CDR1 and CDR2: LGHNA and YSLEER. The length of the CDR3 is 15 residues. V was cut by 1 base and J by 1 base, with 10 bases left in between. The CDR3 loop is CASSQGGAGNTEAFF. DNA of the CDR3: TGCGCCAGCAGCCAAGGAGGGGCAGGGAACACTGAAGCTTTCTTT.

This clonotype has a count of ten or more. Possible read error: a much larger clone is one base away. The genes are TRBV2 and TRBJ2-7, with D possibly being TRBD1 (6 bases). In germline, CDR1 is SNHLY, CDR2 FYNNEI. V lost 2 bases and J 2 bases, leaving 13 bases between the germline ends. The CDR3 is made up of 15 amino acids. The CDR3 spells CASSERVQGPYEQYF. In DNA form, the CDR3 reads TGTGCCAGCAGTGAACGGGTTCAGGGGCCCTACGAGCAGTACTTC.

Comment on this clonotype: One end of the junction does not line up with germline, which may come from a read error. The CDR3 loop is CSVECVGGGRFQPQHF. The CDR3 nucleotides read TGCAGCGTTGAATGCGTGGGGGGGGGGAGGTTCCAGCCCCAACATTTT. The chain uses TRBV29-1 and TRBJ1-5; D perhaps matches TRBD1 (5 bases). The CDR3 loop spans 16 amino acids. Germline values: CDR1 SQVTM, CDR2 ANQGSEA.

The CDR3 spells CASTQGRTYGYTF. CDR3 bases: TGCGCCAGCACCCAGGGACGAACCTATGGCTACACCTTC. J is TRBJ1-2 and V is TRBV10-2; D might be TRBD1 (5 bases). This CDR3 comprises 13 residues. CDR1 is WSHSY, CDR2 SAAADI, per germline. V lost 7 bases and J 4 bases, leaving 13 bases between the germline ends.

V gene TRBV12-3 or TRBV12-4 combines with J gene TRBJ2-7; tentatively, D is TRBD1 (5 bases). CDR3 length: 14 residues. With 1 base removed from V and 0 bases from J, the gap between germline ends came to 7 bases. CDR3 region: CASSLGQPSYEQYF. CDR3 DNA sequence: TGTGCCAGCAGTTTAGGACAGCCCTCCTACGAGCAGTACTTC.

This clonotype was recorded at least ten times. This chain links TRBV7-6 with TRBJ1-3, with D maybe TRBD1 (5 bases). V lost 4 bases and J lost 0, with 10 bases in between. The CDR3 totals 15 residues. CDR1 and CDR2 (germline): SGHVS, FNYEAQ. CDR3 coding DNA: TGTGCCAGCAGCTGGGACGGGAGCTCTGGAAACACCATATATTTT. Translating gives CASSWDGSSGNTIYF.

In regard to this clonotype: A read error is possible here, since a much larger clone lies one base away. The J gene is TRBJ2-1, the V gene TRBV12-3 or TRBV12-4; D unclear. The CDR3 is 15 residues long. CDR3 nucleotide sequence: TGTGCCAGCAGCACTTGGCATGACTCCTACAGTGAGCAGTTCTTC. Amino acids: CASSTWHDSYSEQFF.

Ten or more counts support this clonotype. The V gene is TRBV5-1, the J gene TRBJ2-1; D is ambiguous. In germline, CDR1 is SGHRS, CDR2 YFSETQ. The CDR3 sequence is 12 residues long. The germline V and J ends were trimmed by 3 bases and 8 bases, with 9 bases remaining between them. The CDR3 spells CASSSAMDEQFF. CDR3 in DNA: TGCGCCAGCAGCTCCGCCATGGATGAGCAGTTCTTC.

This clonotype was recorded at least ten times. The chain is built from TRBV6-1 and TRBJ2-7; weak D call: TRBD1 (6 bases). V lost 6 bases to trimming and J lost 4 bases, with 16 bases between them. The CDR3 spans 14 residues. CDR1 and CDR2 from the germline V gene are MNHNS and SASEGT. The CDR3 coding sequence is TGTGCCAGCAGCTGGAAGGGGGATGGGTACGAGCAGTACTTC. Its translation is CASSWKGDGYEQYF.

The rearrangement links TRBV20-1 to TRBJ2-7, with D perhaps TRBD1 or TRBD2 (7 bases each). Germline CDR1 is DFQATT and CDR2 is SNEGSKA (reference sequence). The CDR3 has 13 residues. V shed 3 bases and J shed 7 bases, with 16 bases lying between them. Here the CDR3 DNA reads TGCAGTGCTAGTGTGGGCAGGGGGGGTGAGCAGTACTTC. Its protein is CSASVGRGGEQYF.

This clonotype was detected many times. Here the CDR3 DNA reads TGTGCCAGCAGTTACTTGGGCCGAGGGGCGTACGAGCAGTACTTC. It specifies CASSYLGRGAYEQYF. The chain couples TRBV6-5 to TRBJ2-7, with D perhaps TRBD1 or TRBD2 (5 bases each). There are 15 residues in the CDR3. CDR1 and CDR2 from the germline V gene are MNHEY and SVGAGI. V gave up 1 base and J gave up 4 bases, with 14 bases separating them.

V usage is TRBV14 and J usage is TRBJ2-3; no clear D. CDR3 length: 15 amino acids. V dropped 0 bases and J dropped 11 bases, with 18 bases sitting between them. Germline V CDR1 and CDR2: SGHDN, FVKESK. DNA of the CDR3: TGTGCCAGCAGCCAAGATCTCACGGTTCCCGTCGAGCAGTATTTT. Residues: CASSQDLTVPVEQYF.

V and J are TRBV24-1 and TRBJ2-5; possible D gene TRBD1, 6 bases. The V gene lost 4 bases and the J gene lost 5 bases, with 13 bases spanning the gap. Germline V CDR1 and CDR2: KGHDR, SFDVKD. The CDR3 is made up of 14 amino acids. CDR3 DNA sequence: TGTGCCACCAGTGACAACAGGGATCGGGAGACCCAGTACTTC. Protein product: CATSDNRDRETQYF.

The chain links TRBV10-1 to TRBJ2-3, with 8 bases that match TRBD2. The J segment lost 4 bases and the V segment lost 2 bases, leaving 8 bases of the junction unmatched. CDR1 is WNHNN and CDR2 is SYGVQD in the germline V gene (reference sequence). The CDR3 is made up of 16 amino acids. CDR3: CASSEGPGGPADTQYF. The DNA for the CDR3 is TGCGCCAGCAGTGAGGGGCCGGGAGGGCCGGCAGATACGCAGTATTTT.

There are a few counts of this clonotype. The CDR3 sequence: CASSSGTSGFTGELFF. The CDR3 coding sequence is TGCGCCAGCAGCTCCGGGACTAGCGGGTTCACCGGGGAGCTGTTTTTT. V and J are TRBV5-1 and TRBJ2-2; TRBD2 matches 12 bases. V was clipped by 3 bases and J by 4 bases; unmatched bases: 4. The CDR3 length is 16 residues. Germline V gene sequence: CDR1 SGHRS, CDR2 YFSETQ. The entire variable domain, with the rest obtained from reference TRBV5-1 and TRBJ2-2, is as follows: KAGVTQTPRYLIKTRGQQVTLSCSPISGHRSVSWYQQTPGQGLQFLFEYFSETQRNKGNFPGRFSGRQFSNSRSEMNVSTLELGDSALYLCASSSGTSGFTGELFFGEGSRLTVL.

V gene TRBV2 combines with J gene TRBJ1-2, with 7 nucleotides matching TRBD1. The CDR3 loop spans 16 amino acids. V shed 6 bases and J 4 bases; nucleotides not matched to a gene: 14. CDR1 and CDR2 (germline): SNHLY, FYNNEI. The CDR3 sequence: CASSDGPGTVIYGYTF. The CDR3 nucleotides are TGTGCCAGCAGCGATGGTCCCGGGACAGTTATCTATGGCTACACCTTC.

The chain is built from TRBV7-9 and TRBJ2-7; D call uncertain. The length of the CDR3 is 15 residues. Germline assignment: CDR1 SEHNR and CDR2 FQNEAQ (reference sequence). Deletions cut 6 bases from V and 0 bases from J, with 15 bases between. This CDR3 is CASSYSEANSYEQYF. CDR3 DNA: TGTGCCAGCAGTTACAGCGAGGCGAACTCCTACGAGCAGTACTTC.

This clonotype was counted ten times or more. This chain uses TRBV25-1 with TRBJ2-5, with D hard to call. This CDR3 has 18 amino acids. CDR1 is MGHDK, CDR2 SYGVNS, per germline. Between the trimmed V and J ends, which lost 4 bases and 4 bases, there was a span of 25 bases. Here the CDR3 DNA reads TGTGCCAGCAGTGGCCCAAGGTCCCCATTGTTAAGTCGAGAGACCCAGTACTTC. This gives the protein CASSGPRSPLLSRETQYF.

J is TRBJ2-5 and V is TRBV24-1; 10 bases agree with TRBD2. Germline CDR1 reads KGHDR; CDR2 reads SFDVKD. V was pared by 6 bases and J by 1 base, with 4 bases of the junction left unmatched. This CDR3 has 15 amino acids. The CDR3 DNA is TGTGCCACCAGTACCGCTAGCGGGAGCCAAGAGACCCAGTACTTC. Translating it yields CATSTASGSQETQYF.

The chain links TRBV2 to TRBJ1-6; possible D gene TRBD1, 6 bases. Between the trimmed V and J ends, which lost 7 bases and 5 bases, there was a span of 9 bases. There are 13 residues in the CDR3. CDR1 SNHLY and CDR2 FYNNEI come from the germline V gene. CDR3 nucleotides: TGTGCCAGCAACGGACAGAATAATTCACCCCTCCACTTT. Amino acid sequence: CASNGQNNSPLHF.

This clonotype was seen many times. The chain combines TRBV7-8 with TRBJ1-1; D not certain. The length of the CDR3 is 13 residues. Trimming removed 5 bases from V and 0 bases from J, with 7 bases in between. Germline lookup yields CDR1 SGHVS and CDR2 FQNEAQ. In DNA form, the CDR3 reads TGTGCCAGCAGCCGGGAGATGAACACTGAAGCTTTCTTT. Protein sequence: CASSREMNTEAFF.

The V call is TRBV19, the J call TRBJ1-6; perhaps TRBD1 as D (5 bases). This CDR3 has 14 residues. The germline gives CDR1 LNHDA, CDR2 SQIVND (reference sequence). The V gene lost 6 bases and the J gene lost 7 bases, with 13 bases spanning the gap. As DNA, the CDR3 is TGTGCCAGTAGGCTTTGGGACCCAAATTCACCCCTCCACTTT. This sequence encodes CASRLWDPNSPLHF. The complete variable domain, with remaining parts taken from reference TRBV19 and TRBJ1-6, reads DGGITQSPKYLFRKEGQNVTLSCEQNLNHDAMYWYRQDPGQGLRLIYYSQIVNDFQKGDIAEGYSVSREKKESFPLTVTSAQKNPTAFYLCASRLWDPNSPLHFGNGTRLTVT.

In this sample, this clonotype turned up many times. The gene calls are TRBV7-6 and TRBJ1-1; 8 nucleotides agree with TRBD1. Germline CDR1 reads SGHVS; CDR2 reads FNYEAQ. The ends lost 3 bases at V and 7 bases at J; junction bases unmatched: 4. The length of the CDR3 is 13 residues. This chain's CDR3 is CASSLQGAGEAFF. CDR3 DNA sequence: TGTGCCAGCAGCTTGCAGGGGGCAGGTGAAGCTTTCTTT.

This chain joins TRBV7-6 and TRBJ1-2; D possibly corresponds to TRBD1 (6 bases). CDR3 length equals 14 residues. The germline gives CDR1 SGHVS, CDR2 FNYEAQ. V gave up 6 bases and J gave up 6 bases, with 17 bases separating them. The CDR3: CASRVAGGGNGYTF. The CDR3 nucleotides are TGTGCCAGCAGGGTCGCCGGAGGGGGGAATGGCTACACCTTC.

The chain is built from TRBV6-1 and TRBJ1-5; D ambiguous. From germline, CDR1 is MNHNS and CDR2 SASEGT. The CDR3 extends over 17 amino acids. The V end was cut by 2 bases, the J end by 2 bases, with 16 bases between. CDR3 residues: CASSEQSRPIGNQPQHF. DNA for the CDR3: TGTGCCAGCAGTGAACAGTCGCGGCCAATTGGCAATCAGCCCCAGCATTTT.